These 27 T cell receptor beta chains originate from one sample sequenced in a study of blood T cell repertoires in COVID-19 (dated by TCRdb to about 2020). The library relied on the immunoSEQ multiplex PCR assay. TCRdb holds this immuneACCESS table with in-frame rearrangements only. Some clones are missing; in checked studies, unresolved V genes explain under half, and the rest has no known cause. The sample has about 180,000 clones on record, roughly 83% of them singletons. Roughly 9.1% of the sample rests with the top ten. Specimen: PBMCs or T cells enriched from blood (not recorded which). Every receptor here comes from a woman between 25 and 40 years old who had recovered from COVID-19.

The chain recombines TRBV18 with TRBJ1-1, with D perhaps matching TRBD1 (5 bases). The V and J ends lost 3 bases and 0 bases respectively, with 14 bases between them. Per germline, CDR1 KGHSH and CDR2 LQKENI. The CDR3 contains 16 residues. The CDR3 sequence: CASSPGQGALNTEAFF. CDR3 DNA: TGTGCCAGCTCACCGGGGCAAGGGGCCCTGAACACTGAAGCTTTCTTT.

The chain has TRBV4-1 and TRBJ2-5, with no clear D. The CDR3 spans 13 residues. V was pared by 4 bases and J by 0 bases, with 6 bases between. Germline V lookup: CDR1 MGHRA, CDR2 YSYEKL. In DNA form, the CDR3 reads TGCGCCAGCAGCCTTCTGTACCAAGAGACCCAGTACTTC. It is translated as CASSLLYQETQYF.

J is TRBJ2-1 and V is TRBV5-4; D unclear. The CDR3 length is 13 residues. Germline CDR1 SGHNT, CDR2 YYREEE (reference sequence). Between the trimmed V and J ends, which lost 9 bases and 5 bases, there was a span of 15 bases. In nucleotides, the CDR3 is TGTGCCACTCTACGGTCCACCGACAATGAGCAGTTCTTC. Its protein product is CATLRSTDNEQFF.

CDR3 residues: CASSPGLAGGSETQYF. The CDR3 DNA reads TGTGCCAGCAGCCCGGGACTAGCGGGAGGAAGTGAGACCCAGTACTTC. This sequence joins TRBV6-4 and TRBJ2-5, with 15 bases matching TRBD2. The ends lost 6 bases at V and 5 bases at J; junction bases unmatched: 7. Germline V lookup: CDR1 MRHNA, CDR2 SNTAGT. The CDR3 is made up of 16 amino acids.

The genes are TRBV23-1 and TRBJ2-2, with 11 bases aligning to TRBD1. TRBV23-1 qualifies as an ORF whose function is uncertain. This CDR3 spans 16 amino acids. Trimming at V came to 0 bases and at J to 5 bases, leaving 2 bases not matched to a gene. Written as DNA, the CDR3 is TGCGCCAGCAGTCAATCGGGGACAGGGGGTACCGGGGAGCTGTTTTTT. Encoded protein: CASSQSGTGGTGELFF.

The J gene is TRBJ1-2, the V gene TRBV6-2 or TRBV6-3, with 9 bases matching TRBD1. The CDR3 length is 13 residues. The germline V gene has CDR1 MNHEY and CDR2 SVGEGT. The V and J ends lost 7 bases and 6 bases, in that order; junction bases with no gene match: 6. CDR3 bases: TGTGCCAGCAACCCGACAGGGGGAGATGGCTACACCTTC. It translates to CASNPTGGDGYTF.

V usage is TRBV6-2 or TRBV6-3 and J usage is TRBJ2-7; 7 nucleotides line up with TRBD1. Germline CDR1 is MNHEY and CDR2 is SVGEGT. This CDR3 spans 17 amino acids. The V gene end was trimmed by 2 bases and the J gene end by 0 bases; junction bases not matched to a gene: 10. CDR3 amino acids: CASSYGTEDISSYEQYF. The CDR3 DNA follows: TGTGCCAGCAGTTACGGGACAGAGGACATAAGCTCCTACGAGCAGTACTTC.

With respect to this clone: An end of the junction differs from the germline gene, which may be a read error. The chain couples TRBV7-2 to TRBJ2-7, with D tentatively TRBD2 (5 bases). The CDR3 sequence is 13 residues long. From germline, CDR1 is SGHTA and CDR2 FQGNSA. The CDR3: CASSFQREGIRSF. The CDR3 DNA reads as TGTGCCAGCAGCTTCCAGCGAGAGGGAATCAGGTCCTTC.

This chain uses TRBV7-3 with TRBJ2-1, with 8 bases matching TRBD1. V lost 4 bases and J lost 4; bases outside the gene matches: 9. Germline assignment: CDR1 SGHTA and CDR2 FQGTGA. This CDR3 has 16 residues. CDR3 in DNA: TGTGCCAGCAGCTCAAATGGGGGACAGGAGTACAATGAGCAGTTCTTC. Translating it yields CASSSNGGQEYNEQFF.

The chain joins TRBV14 to TRBJ1-5; D is perhaps TRBD1 (5 bases). The CDR3 is 13 residues long. Looked up from germline, CDR1 is SGHDN and CDR2 is FVKESK. The germline V and J ends were trimmed by 5 bases and 7 bases, with 12 bases remaining between them. CDR3 residues: CASSEYPGQPQHF. As DNA, the CDR3 is TGTGCCAGCAGCGAATATCCAGGGCAGCCCCAGCATTTT.

The rearrangement joins TRBV27 to TRBJ1-1, with 8 bases lining up with TRBD1. V lost 5 bases and J lost 1; bases outside the gene matches: 3. CDR3 length: 14 residues. CDR1 and CDR2 from the germline V gene are MNHEY and SMNVEV (reference sequence). CDR3 sequence (DNA): TGTGCCAGCAGTCGGACAGGGAGGAACACTGAAGCTTTCTTT. Amino acids: CASSRTGRNTEAFF.

This clone has only a few counts. The chain joins TRBV28 to TRBJ2-7, with 7 positions matching TRBD1. Germline V gene lookup returns CDR1 MDHEN and CDR2 SYDVKM. CDR3 length: 12 residues. Germline trimming cut 8 bases from V and 4 bases from J; bases unmatched to any gene: 5. The chain's CDR3 is CASGQDLYEQYF. CDR3 DNA: TGTGCCAGCGGACAGGACCTTTACGAGCAGTACTTC.

The V call is TRBV20-1, the J call TRBJ2-1; 7 nucleotides match TRBD2. The V and J ends lost 3 bases and 5 bases, in that order; junction bases with no gene match: 10. Per germline, CDR1 DFQATT and CDR2 SNEGSKA (reference sequence). The length of the CDR3 is 15 residues. The CDR3 nucleotides read TGCAGTGCTAGTTTATTGCTAGCGGCAAACAATGAGCAGTTCTTC. Translation: CSASLLLAANNEQFF.

This clone turned up a few times. The rearrangement joins TRBV2 to TRBJ2-5, with 13 positions matching TRBD2. Unmatched junction bases numbered 8, after V lost 5 bases and J lost 5 bases. The length of the CDR3 is 16 residues. Germline CDR1 SNHLY, CDR2 FYNNEI. CDR3 in DNA: TGTGCCAGCAGTCCCGGACTAGCGGGAGTACGGGAGACCCAGTACTTC. Its translation is CASSPGLAGVRETQYF.

This clone was seen once. The V and J genes are TRBV7-9 and TRBJ1-1; D is ambiguous. V lost 4 bases and J 1 base, leaving 16 bases between the germline ends. CDR3 size: 16 residues. The V gene's germline CDR1 is SEHNR and CDR2 FQNEAQ (reference sequence). The CDR3 spells CASSSPMETWNTEAFF. DNA for the CDR3: TGTGCCAGCAGCTCTCCTATGGAGACTTGGAACACTGAAGCTTTCTTT. The whole variable domain, filled in from reference TRBV7-9 and TRBJ1-1, reads DTGVSQNPRHKITKRGQNVTFRCDPISEHNRLYWYRQTLGQGPEFLTYFQNEAQLEKSRLLSDRFSAERPKGSFSTLEIQRTEQGDSAMYLCASSSPMETWNTEAFFGQGTRLTVV.

The CDR3 loop reads CASSPGTGWGYEQYF. The CDR3 DNA reads as TGTGCCAGCAGCCCCGGGACAGGGTGGGGGTACGAGCAGTACTTC. V usage is TRBV28 and J usage is TRBJ2-7; 9 nucleotides align to TRBD1. V shed 6 bases and J 4 bases; nucleotides not matched to a gene: 10. CDR1 is MDHEN and CDR2 is SYDVKM in the germline V gene. This CDR3 has 15 residues.

The CDR3 bases are TGTGCCAGCAGCGGACGGGACAGGGGTAATTCACCCCTCCACTTT. Translated, it gives CASSGRDRGNSPLHF. The chain employs TRBV21-1 and TRBJ1-6; the tabulated D call, TRBD1, remains unverified against the DNA. TRBV21-1 is described as a pseudogene. The CDR3 spans 15 residues.

The chain joins TRBV27 to TRBJ1-1; 8 positions match TRBD1. Germline CDR1 and CDR2: MNHEY and SMNVEV (reference sequence). Trimming at V came to 7 bases and at J to 0 bases, leaving 10 bases not matched to a gene. The CDR3 sequence is 16 residues long. The CDR3 protein is CASTTIGQGVNTEAFF. DNA for the CDR3: TGTGCCAGCACAACAATAGGACAGGGAGTGAACACTGAAGCTTTCTTT.

The chain joins TRBV6-5 to TRBJ2-3; 9 nucleotides match TRBD1. The CDR3 contains 15 residues. Unmatched junction bases numbered 8, after V lost 6 bases and J lost 4 bases. Germline V gene sequence: CDR1 MNHEY, CDR2 SVGAGI. CDR3 sequence (DNA): TGTGCCAGCAGCACTACCGGGACAGGGTCAGATACGCAGTATTTT. Translated: CASSTTGTGSDTQYF.

This rearrangement joins TRBV5-1 to TRBJ2-1; the match to TRBD2 covers 10 bases. The V gene end was trimmed by 4 bases and the J gene end by 8 bases; junction bases not matched to a gene: 15. The CDR3 sequence is 17 residues long. Germline lookup yields CDR1 SGHRS and CDR2 YFSETQ. This CDR3 is CASSPRWTSGPGDEQFF. In DNA form, the CDR3 reads TGCGCCAGCAGCCCTCGGTGGACTAGCGGACCGGGCGATGAGCAGTTCTTC. Filled out from reference TRBV5-1 and TRBJ2-1, the complete variable domain reads KAGVTQTPRYLIKTRGQQVTLSCSPISGHRSVSWYQQTPGQGLQFLFEYFSETQRNKGNFPGRFSGRQFSNSRSEMNVSTLELGDSALYLCASSPRWTSGPGDEQFFGPGTRLTVL.

V gene TRBV7-2 combines with J gene TRBJ1-3; tentatively, D is TRBD1 (5 bases). Deletions cut 1 base from V and 3 bases from J, with 13 bases between. This CDR3 has 16 amino acids. From germline, CDR1 is SGHTA and CDR2 FQGNSA. The CDR3, as DNA: TGTGCCAGCAGCTTAGAAGTGCGGGGCAGTGGAAACACCATATATTTT. This gives the protein CASSLEVRGSGNTIYF.

The chain couples TRBV2 to TRBJ2-7, with D unclear. Per the germline V gene, CDR1 is SNHLY and CDR2 is FYNNEI. V was trimmed by 5 bases and J by 3 bases, leaving 11 bases between them. The CDR3 consists of 13 residues. For the CDR3, the DNA is TGTGCCAGCAGTATTCAATTTTTCTACGAGCAGTACTTC. Translating it yields CASSIQFFYEQYF.

The CDR3 DNA reads as TGTGCCAGCAGCCCTTATTTTAGCGGGAGGGGCGAGCAGTACTTC. Residues: CASSPYFSGRGEQYF. V and J are TRBV7-8 and TRBJ2-7, with 11 bases fitting TRBD2. This CDR3 has 15 amino acids. With V trimmed by 5 bases and J by 6 bases, 9 bases remained unmatched. The V gene's germline CDR1 is SGHVS and CDR2 FQNEAQ.

This chain connects TRBV7-9 to TRBJ2-7; TRBD1 matches 7 bases. The trim removed 4 bases at V and 3 bases at J, leaving 18 bases unmatched. The germline V gene encodes CDR1 SEHNR and CDR2 FQNEAQ (reference sequence). There are 18 residues in the CDR3. As DNA, the CDR3 is TGTGCCAGCAGCTCCCAACAGGGGCGTTTGAGAGGCAACTACGAGCAGTACTTC. Translation gives CASSSQQGRLRGNYEQYF.

The chain couples TRBV5-4 to TRBJ1-1; TRBD1 might be the D (5 bases). Germline values: CDR1 SGHNT, CDR2 YYREEE (reference sequence). Trimming stripped 3 bases from V and 0 bases from J, with 15 bases between. The CDR3 runs 16 residues. CDR3 bases: TGTGCCAGCAGCTACGTCCCCCAGGGCTTGAACACTGAAGCTTTCTTT. It encodes CASSYVPQGLNTEAFF.

The V gene is TRBV5-1, the J gene TRBJ2-7; 9 bases map to TRBD2. The length of the CDR3 is 18 residues. Losses at the gene ends were 0 bases for V and 0 bases for J; bases not matched to a gene: 10. From germline, CDR1 is SGHRS and CDR2 YFSETQ. The CDR3 loop is CASSLGETSGASSYEQYF. The CDR3 bases are TGCGCCAGCAGCTTGGGAGAGACTAGCGGAGCGAGCTCCTACGAGCAGTACTTC.

The V gene is TRBV5-6, the J gene TRBJ2-1; TRBD2 agrees at 7 bases. V shed 4 bases, J shed 5 bases, and the junction held 21 bases outside the gene matches. This CDR3 has 19 amino acids. Germline V gene data show CDR1 as SGHDT and CDR2 as YYEEEE. The CDR3 sequence is CASSLQVGLLSWKNNEQFF. Here the CDR3 DNA reads TGTGCCAGCAGCCTCCAGGTGGGACTATTATCGTGGAAGAACAATGAGCAGTTCTTC.